A selection of T cell receptor beta chains follows, all from one sample in a study of blood T cell repertoires in COVID-19. Sequencing was performed with immunoSEQ multiplex PCR; in TCRdb, only in-frame clones are kept and a portion is missing. The repertoire holds approximately 85,000 clones, with around 90% as singletons. Sequencing used peripheral blood. These receptors were obtained from a woman between 45 and 65 years old with active or convalescent COVID-19. The CDR3 runs from the conserved cysteine through the conserved F or W. Fields, in order: V gene, CDR3 length, D gene, CDR3 protein. D genes are given only for firm matches.

>TRBV6-6|15|TRBD1
CASSAGTGGNQPQHF
>TRBV9|15|TRBD1
CASSVETGINEKLFF
>TRBV5-1|14|.
CASSPQGFNYGYTF
>TRBV20-1|11|.
CSAPRAGSKFF
>TRBV24-1|15|TRBD1
CATSDTTGQNYGYTF
>TRBV5-4|12|.
CASSLAEREFTF
>TRBV6-5|13|.
CASTPPTVPLWYF
>TRBV9|13|.
CASSPSPQEEQFF
>TRBV7-9|13|.
CASTAGEAVGYTF
>TRBV19|12|.
CASSYRGYEQYF
>TRBV6-2/TRBV6-3|15|TRBD1
CASSRTGVIYNEQFF
>TRBV19|13|TRBD1
CASRDRGNTEAFF
>TRBV10-3|13|.
CAISKTGTQPQHF
>TRBV5-5|18|TRBD1
CASSPSVGTGYFNYGYTF
>TRBV7-6|16|.
CASSPRTGGAGTEAFF
>TRBV10-3|14|TRBD2
CAISESGGRETQYF
>TRBV4-1|14|TRBD1
CASSQEQTGTEAFF
>TRBV5-1|15|.
CASSLQGMTGNTIYF
>TRBV15|13|.
CATSREAGMGYTF
>TRBV5-4|19|TRBD1
CASRPDRRGGAVSGTEAFF
>TRBV10-3|16|.
CAISESPVEQGGELFF
>TRBV11-1|13|.
CACSRLGTDTQYF
>TRBV7-3|16|TRBD2
CASSFRTSGGRSEQFF
>TRBV12-3/TRBV12-4|13|TRBD2
CAIESGGPDTQYF
>TRBV5-6|13|TRBD1
CASSLTGVNIQYF
>TRBV6-4|13|.
CASSDSGTYGYTF